Listed below are T cell receptor beta chains from one sample, sequenced in a study of cytomegalovirus exposure and HLA in healthy donors. The repertoire was sequenced with immunoSEQ multiplex PCR; TCRdb's copy has only in-frame clones and lacks some. The profile shows some 150,000 clones, around two thirds of them singletons. The sample consisted of PBMCs. These receptors all stem from a woman aged 35 to 49 in good health and CMV-seronegative. Each CDR3 is given with its conserved first and last residue. A D gene is named only where the DNA matches it firmly. Rows may omit the clone size; those that give it use once, few, many or a size class.

TRBV2,TRBJ2-5,NA,NA,TGTGCCAGCAGTGTAGCGGTGGGGGCCGGAGAGACCCAGTACTTC,CASSVAVGAGETQYF
TRBV9,TRBJ2-7,TRBD1,NA,TGTGCCAGCAGCGTAGCCGCCTGGACAGGGAACCTCTACGAGCAGTACTTC,CASSVAAWTGNLYEQYF
TRBV28,TRBJ1-1,NA,NA,TGTGCCAGCAGTTTACCCCGGGAGAACACTGAAGCTTTCTTT,CASSLPRENTEAFF
TRBV7-9,TRBJ2-1,NA,NA,TGTGCCAGCAGCGAGACAGGGAGCGGGTACAATGAGCAGTTCTTC,CASSETGSGYNEQFF
TRBV29-1,TRBJ1-1,TRBD1,NA,TGCAGCGCCGGACAGGGAGGGAACACTGAAGCTTTCTTT,CSAGQGGNTEAFF
TRBV27,TRBJ2-2,TRBD1,NA,TGTGCCAGCCGCTCCCGGACAGGCGTCCCTTGGGAGCTGTTTTTT,CASRSRTGVPWELFF
TRBV4-3,TRBJ1-1,NA,NA,TGCGCCAGCAGCCAAGTGGCCTTGGGGCAGATGAACACTGAAGCTTTCTTT,CASSQVALGQMNTEAFF
TRBV7-9,TRBJ2-1,NA,medium-sized,TGTGCCAGCAGCTTCTACGGGGACTACAATGAGCAGTTCTTC,CASSFYGDYNEQFF
TRBV5-1,TRBJ1-4,NA,NA,TGCGCCAGCAGCTTGGGGACTCTTGCAACTAATGAAAAACTGTTTTTT,CASSLGTLATNEKLFF
TRBV2,TRBJ1-1,NA,NA,TGTGCCAGCAGTGAAGGCAGGGGCTTATCTGAAGCTTTCTTT,CASSEGRGLSEAFF
TRBV10-1,TRBJ1-1,NA,few,TGCGCCAGCAGTGAGTCTGGCGGAAACACTGAAGCTTTCTTT,CASSESGGNTEAFF
TRBV12-5,TRBJ1-1,NA,once,TGTGCTAGTGGTCCCCGTCCCGGACAGCCGAACACTGAAGCTTTCTTT,CASGPRPGQPNTEAFF
TRBV5-6,TRBJ1-4,TRBD1,NA,TGTGCCAGCAGCTTGAAGGGGGCGAATGAAAAACTGTTTTTT,CASSLKGANEKLFF
TRBV6-1,TRBJ1-1,TRBD1,NA,TGTGCCGGTTTGACAGGGGGCTTGAACACTGAAGCTTTCTTT,CAGLTGGLNTEAFF
TRBV28,TRBJ1-4,NA,NA,TGTGCCAGCAGTTCTAGGTGGGGGCAGGTGAATGAAAAACTGTTTTTT,CASSSRWGQVNEKLFF
TRBV7-3,TRBJ2-5,TRBD1,NA,TGTGCCAGCAGCTTAACGGGACAGGGCGGGACCCAGTACTTC,CASSLTGQGGTQYF
TRBV30,TRBJ1-4,TRBD1,NA,TGTGCCCGGGGGACAGGGACGGAAGAAAAACTGTTTTTT,CARGTGTEEKLFF
TRBV5-4,TRBJ2-7,TRBD1,NA,TGTGCCAGCAGCCCGGGACAGGGGGCTTACGAGCAGTACTTC,CASSPGQGAYEQYF